This TCR beta chain was recovered during a study of T-cell reconstitution after alpha-beta-depleted transplantation in children. Points from the study as a whole: Hyperexpanded clones declined; after one year, newly produced T cells mostly supplied diversity.

This clonotype came up a few times. The antigen is not known. Library preparation (for TCRbeta) was performed with unique molecular identifiers. TCRdb itself ran the PCR reads through MiXCR, one entry per CDR3 protein. This table holds hundreds of thousands of distinct CDR3 sequences, around 15% found once. The CDR3 sequence is 13 residues long. Deletions cut 2 bases from V and 5 bases from J, with 9 bases between. The germline gives CDR1 MDHEN, CDR2 SYDVKM. The chain couples TRBV28 to TRBJ2-5, with D uncertain. The TCR sequence derives from a male patient aged 2-15 years who had a stem cell transplant for acute lymphoblastic leukemia, so the T cells may come from the graft donor. The sequenced sample was PBMCs, mostly from graft donor cells, obtained 360 days after TCRalphabeta/CD19-depleted stem cell transplant. The DNA of the CDR3 is TGTGCCAGCAGTTTACGTGTTGCGGAGACCCAGTACTTC. Amino acid sequence: CASSLRVAETQYF.